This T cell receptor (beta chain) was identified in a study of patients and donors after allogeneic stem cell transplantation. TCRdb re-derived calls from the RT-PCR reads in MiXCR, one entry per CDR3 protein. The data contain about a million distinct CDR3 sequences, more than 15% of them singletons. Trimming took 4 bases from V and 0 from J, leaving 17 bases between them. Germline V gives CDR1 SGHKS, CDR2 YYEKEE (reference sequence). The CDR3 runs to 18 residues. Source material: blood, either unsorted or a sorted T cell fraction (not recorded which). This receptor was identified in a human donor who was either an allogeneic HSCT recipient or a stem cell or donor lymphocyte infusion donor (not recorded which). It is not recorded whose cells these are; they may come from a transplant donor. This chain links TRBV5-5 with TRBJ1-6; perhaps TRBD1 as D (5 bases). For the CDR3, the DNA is TGTGCCAGCAGCCCGACAGACGCCCAGAGCTCCTATAATTCACCCCTCCACTTT. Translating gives CASSPTDAQSSYNSPLHF.